These 23 T cell receptor beta chains originate from one sample sequenced in a study of cytomegalovirus exposure and HLA in healthy donors. 60 Vbeta and 13 Jbeta primers were used in PCR. TCRdb's copy holds only in-frame clones and misses some; the assay was immunoSEQ multiplex PCR. Of nearly 110,000 clones in the sample, 73% were seen once. Sample: PBMCs. All receptors derive from a man aged 30 to 45 in good health and CMV-seronegative.

The CDR3, as DNA: TGTGCCAGCAGCCCAAACCCCGGACTAGCGGGAGATCATGAGCAGTTCTTC. Protein sequence: CASSPNPGLAGDHEQFF. The rearrangement uses TRBV5-4 and TRBJ2-1, with 13 bases identical to TRBD2. CDR1 is SGHNT, CDR2 YYREEE, per germline (reference sequence). The CDR3 runs to 17 residues. Trimming at V came to 4 bases and at J to 8 bases, leaving 12 bases not matched to a gene.

This rearrangement joins TRBV27 to TRBJ1-4, with a tentative D call TRBD1 (5 bases). The CDR3 is made up of 19 amino acids. Germline values: CDR1 MNHEY, CDR2 SMNVEV (reference sequence). V lost 9 bases and J lost 0, with 26 bases in between. CDR3 protein: CASRGKPPTSWATNEKLFF. The CDR3 nucleotides read TGTGCCAGTAGGGGCAAACCGCCGACGAGCTGGGCAACTAATGAAAAACTGTTTTTT.

V and J are TRBV6-5 and TRBJ2-2, with D possibly being TRBD1 (5 bases). Germline assignment: CDR1 MNHEY and CDR2 SVGAGI. V lost 6 bases to trimming and J lost 0 bases, with 11 bases between them. This CDR3 has 15 amino acids. This chain's CDR3 is CASRRQTANTGELFF. The CDR3 DNA sequence: TGTGCCAGCAGGCGACAGACCGCGAACACCGGGGAGCTGTTTTTT.

The chain carries TRBV28 and TRBJ2-2; 8 bases agree with TRBD1. The trim removed 6 bases at V and 0 bases at J, leaving 6 bases unmatched. Germline CDR1 reads MDHEN; CDR2 reads SYDVKM. This CDR3 is 16 amino acids long. The CDR3 reads CASRRTGSTNTGELFF. CDR3 DNA sequence: TGTGCCAGCAGGAGGACAGGGTCTACGAACACCGGGGAGCTGTTTTTT.

DNA of the CDR3: TGTGCCAGCAGTGAAGGACAGTCTCTGGGTGGCTACACCTTC. Translating gives CASSEGQSLGGYTF. The chain is built from TRBV2 and TRBJ1-2, with D maybe TRBD1 (5 bases). Germline V gene lookup returns CDR1 SNHLY and CDR2 FYNNEI. V was pared by 1 base and J by 7 bases, with 13 bases between. This CDR3 spans 14 amino acids. Using reference TRBV2 and TRBJ1-2 for the parts outside the CDR3, the full variable domain is EPEVTQTPSHQVTQMGQEVILRCVPISNHLYFYWYRQILGQKVEFLVSFYNNEISEKSEIFDDQFSVERPDGSNFTLKIRSTKLEDSAMYFCASSEGQSLGGYTFGSGTRLTVV.

This chain uses TRBV5-4 with TRBJ1-1, with 7 bases identical to TRBD1. V shed 6 bases and J 3 bases; nucleotides not matched to a gene: 8. In germline, CDR1 is SGHNT, CDR2 YYREEE (reference sequence). CDR3 length: 14 residues. For the CDR3, the DNA is TGTGCCAGCAACCCCGGGACAGACTACACTGAAGCTTTCTTT. It translates to CASNPGTDYTEAFF.

This clone occurred a few times. Additional DNA sequences in this sample encode the identical CDR3. This sequence joins TRBV6-1 and TRBJ2-5; 12 bases align to TRBD2. The CDR3 length is 16 residues. CDR1 and CDR2 from the germline V gene are MNHNS and SASEGT. The V gene end was trimmed by 3 bases and the J gene end by 2 bases; junction bases not matched to a gene: 4. The CDR3 nucleotides read TGTGCCAGCAGTGAGCTAGCGGGAGGGCCTCAAGAGACCCAGTACTTC. It encodes CASSELAGGPQETQYF.

This chain connects TRBV6-1 to TRBJ2-5; 11 nucleotides agree with TRBD2. The ends lost 8 bases at V and 5 bases at J; junction bases unmatched: 10. CDR3 length: 15 residues. Germline CDR1 is MNHNS and CDR2 is SASEGT. In nucleotides, the CDR3 is TGTGCCAGCCGCGGTAGCGGGAGGGCGGGGGAGACCCAGTACTTC. Its translation: CASRGSGRAGETQYF.

For the CDR3, the DNA is TGTGCCATCGCCGAGGCGGGGGGGCGCAGTGAGCAGTTCTTC. Translating gives CAIAEAGGRSEQFF. The chain links TRBV10-3 to TRBJ2-1; TRBD2 matches at 9 bases. Germline CDR1 and CDR2: ENHRY and SYGVKD. The CDR3 is 14 amino acids. V was clipped by 8 bases and J by 9 bases; unmatched bases: 11.

V gene TRBV28 combines with J gene TRBJ2-7; D possibly corresponds to TRBD2 (6 bases). Germline loops: CDR1 MDHEN, CDR2 SYDVKM. CDR3 length equals 12 residues. Trimming pared 4 bases from V and 2 bases from J, leaving 6 bases between. CDR3: CASSWGAYEQYF. DNA for the CDR3: TGTGCCAGCAGTTGGGGGGCCTACGAGCAGTACTTC.

The chain is built from TRBV2 and TRBJ1-5; a weak D match, TRBD1 (5 bases). The CDR3 has 14 amino acids. The V gene lost 3 bases and the J gene lost 3 bases, with 9 bases spanning the gap. The germline CDR1 and CDR2 sequences are SNHLY and FYNNEI. CDR3 DNA: TGTGCCAGCAGTGACTGGGGCGACAATCAGCCCCAGCATTTT. Translated, it gives CASSDWGDNQPQHF. Combining the CDR3 with reference TRBV2 and TRBJ1-5 gives the whole variable domain EPEVTQTPSHQVTQMGQEVILRCVPISNHLYFYWYRQILGQKVEFLVSFYNNEISEKSEIFDDQFSVERPDGSNFTLKIRSTKLEDSAMYFCASSDWGDNQPQHFGDGTRLSIL.

In DNA, the CDR3 is TGCAGCGTTGATTCAGGGGCCAAAAACATTCAGTACTTC. Translated, it gives CSVDSGAKNIQYF. V is TRBV29-1 and J is TRBJ2-4, with D possibly being TRBD1 (5 bases). V lost 3 bases and J 1 base, leaving 7 bases between the germline ends. This CDR3 region has 13 residues. Germline V gene data show CDR1 as SQVTM and CDR2 as ANQGSEA.

This chain links TRBV4-1 with TRBJ2-3, with a possible D match to TRBD1 (6 bases). CDR1 is MGHRA, CDR2 YSYEKL, per germline. The V gene lost 4 bases and the J gene lost 2 bases, with 10 bases spanning the gap. The CDR3 contains 14 residues. The CDR3 is CASSPGTFTDTQYF. CDR3 nucleotide sequence: TGCGCCAGCAGCCCTGGGACATTCACAGATACGCAGTATTTT.

The chain recombines TRBV27 with TRBJ1-2, with 7 bases that match TRBD1. Unmatched junction bases numbered 19, after V lost 5 bases and J lost 4 bases. Looked up from germline, CDR1 is MNHEY and CDR2 is SMNVEV (reference sequence). The CDR3 has 18 amino acids. CDR3 amino acids: CASSPQPGQQKQTYGYTF. In nucleotides, the CDR3 is TGTGCCAGCAGTCCTCAACCGGGACAGCAAAAACAAACCTATGGCTACACCTTC.

This chain links TRBV6-5 with TRBJ2-1; D gene uncertain. Per the germline V gene, CDR1 is MNHEY and CDR2 is SVGAGI. The length of the CDR3 is 15 residues. V lost 6 bases, J lost 0 bases, and 12 bases lay in between. CDR3 residues: CASSRSFSSYNEQFF. For the CDR3, the DNA is TGTGCCAGCAGCCGCTCTTTTAGCTCCTACAATGAGCAGTTCTTC.

CDR3 sequence: CASRSGTANTEAFF. CDR3 nucleotide sequence: TGTGCCAGCAGATCCGGGACAGCGAACACTGAAGCTTTCTTT. The rearrangement uses TRBV6-6 and TRBJ1-1; 7 nucleotides align to TRBD1. Germline V gene sequence: CDR1 MNHNY, CDR2 SVGAGI (reference sequence). Trimming cost V 6 bases and J 1 base; bases outside gene matches: 5. This CDR3 is built from 14 residues.

The chain recombines TRBV11-2 with TRBJ2-4, with TRBD2 identical over 8 bases. CDR3 length: 15 residues. V was clipped by 0 bases and J by 11 bases; unmatched bases: 9. CDR1 is SGHAT and CDR2 is FQNNGV in the germline V gene. CDR3 DNA: TGTGCCAGCAGCTTAGAACGGCTAGCGGGTGTTTTTCAGTACTTC. Its translation is CASSLERLAGVFQYF.

The chain recombines TRBV18 with TRBJ2-7; D is uncertain. The ends were cut back, 6 bases at V and 3 bases at J, with 9 bases in the middle. Germline V gene sequence: CDR1 KGHSH, CDR2 LQKENI. CDR3 length: 12 residues. CDR3 protein: CASSPNYYEQYF. The DNA for the CDR3 is TGTGCCAGCTCGCCTAATTACTACGAGCAGTACTTC.

The genes are TRBV11-2 and TRBJ2-5; no reliable D call. Germline assignment: CDR1 SGHAT and CDR2 FQNNGV. The CDR3 runs 15 residues. Trimming removed 1 base at V and 1 base at J, with 10 bases between. The CDR3 nucleotides are TGTGCCAGCAGCTTAGTCCGATCGGTCCAAGAGACCCAGTACTTC. This codes for CASSLVRSVQETQYF.

This clone was observed a handful of times. The chain couples TRBV6-1 to TRBJ2-1, with D maybe TRBD2 (6 bases). V dropped 8 bases and J dropped 9 bases, with 23 bases sitting between them. The CDR3 consists of 15 residues. Germline CDR1 reads MNHNS; CDR2 reads SASEGT. CDR3: CASVDGRRIGSEQFF. CDR3 DNA: TGTGCCAGCGTGGACGGGAGAAGGATTGGAAGTGAGCAGTTCTTC.

The chain combines TRBV7-3 with TRBJ2-5; TRBD2 aligns across 10 bases. The germline V gene has CDR1 SGHTA and CDR2 FQGTGA. Losses at the gene ends were 4 bases for V and 4 bases for J; bases not matched to a gene: 6. The CDR3 runs 15 residues. The CDR3 DNA sequence: TGTGCCAGCAGCTCTCAGCGGGGGGGAGGAGAGACCCAGTACTTC. The encoded protein is CASSSQRGGGETQYF.

The chain couples TRBV15 to TRBJ1-3, with D perhaps matching TRBD1 (6 bases). V was pared by 0 bases and J by 0 bases, with 15 bases between. CDR3 length: 18 residues. The germline V gene encodes CDR1 LNHNV and CDR2 YYDKDF (reference sequence). The CDR3 DNA reads TGTGCCACCAGCAGAGATAGAAACAGGGCCTCCTCTGGAAACACCATATATTTT. Its protein is CATSRDRNRASSGNTIYF.

The chain couples TRBV7-9 to TRBJ2-1; 9 positions agree with TRBD2. V gave up 5 bases and J gave up 0 bases; unmatched junction bases: 2. Germline CDR1 reads SEHNR; CDR2 reads FQNEAQ (reference sequence). The CDR3 is 15 residues long. The CDR3 protein is CASSVSGSSYNEQFF. CDR3 DNA sequence: TGTGCCAGCAGCGTTAGCGGGAGCTCCTACAATGAGCAGTTCTTC.